The rows below give T cell receptor beta chains drawn from one sample of a study of brain T cells in children with intractable seizures. The method was immunoSEQ multiplex PCR; TCRdb's version includes in-frame clones alone and lacks a portion of them. This sample has about 320,000 clones, with more than 85% found just once. The input for sequencing was peripheral blood, taken 4 to 5 months after surgery. The source is a boy under two years old with tuberous sclerosis and intractable seizures. Each CDR3 is given with its conserved first and last residue. D genes are given only for firm matches. Some rows mark clone size as missing; the rest say once, few, many or name a class of expanded clone.

>NA|NA|TRBV30|TRBJ1-5
TGTGCCTGGAGTCTTCGCTCGGGGGGAAATCAGCCCCAGCATTTT
CAWSLRSGGNQPQHF
>TRBD1|once|TRBV6-6|TRBJ2-5
TGTGCCAGCAGTCTGCGGACAGGTTTGAGCGAGACCCAGTACTTC
CASSLRTGLSETQYF
>NA|once|TRBV19|TRBJ2-3
TGTGCCAGTAGTATAGCTTACCCGCCCGCCACAGATACGCAGTATTTT
CASSIAYPPATDTQYF
>NA|NA|TRBV20-1|TRBJ2-3
TGCAGTGCCCCGGGCCCAGATACGCAGTATTTT
CSAPGPDTQYF
>TRBD1|NA|TRBV5-4|TRBJ1-3
TGTGCCAGCAGCAGTGGCTCCGGGACAGGCCGCAACACCATATATTTT
CASSSGSGTGRNTIYF
>NA|NA|TRBV19|TRBJ2-7
TGTGCCAGTAGTATAGGACATCCCTCCTACGAGCAGTACTTC
CASSIGHPSYEQYF
>NA|NA|TRBV18|TRBJ1-1
TGTGCCAGCTCACCGCTACTAAAGAGGGCGGTAGGCACTGAAGCTTTCTTT
CASSPLLKRAVGTEAFF
>NA|NA|TRBV6-1|TRBJ2-3
TGTGCCAGCAGTGAAGCGCTACGCGGGGGCGTAGATACGCAGTATTTT
CASSEALRGGVDTQYF
>NA|NA|TRBV5-4|TRBJ2-2
TGTGCCAGCAGCTTTAAGGGCACGAACACCGGGGAGCTGTTTTTT
CASSFKGTNTGELFF
>NA|NA|TRBV30|TRBJ1-1
TGTGCCTGGAGTCAGGGGTGGACTGAAGCTTTCTTT
CAWSQGWTEAFF
>NA|NA|TRBV2|TRBJ1-4
TGTGCCAGCAGCGTAGGGTATACTTATGAAAAACTGTTTTTT
CASSVGYTYEKLFF
>TRBD1|NA|TRBV4-2|TRBJ2-1
TGTGCCAGCAGCCGGGACAGGGTGGACAATGAGCAGTTCTTC
CASSRDRVDNEQFF
>TRBD1|NA|TRBV28|TRBJ1-2
TGTGCCAGCAGGGCGACAGGGGGCACCTATGGCTACACCTTC
CASRATGGTYGYTF
>TRBD1|NA|TRBV29-1|TRBJ2-5
TGCAGCGTTCCGGACAGGGCTGGGGGGACCCAGTACTTC
CSVPDRAGGTQYF
>TRBD1|NA|TRBV3-1/TRBV3-2|TRBJ2-3
TGTGCCAGCAGCCAGACCCCGGACAGGGTTTATGTCACAGATACGCAGTATTTT
CASSQTPDRVYVTDTQYF
>NA|NA|TRBV7-9|TRBJ2-3
TGTGCCAGCACAGATACGCAGTATTTT
CASTDTQYF
>TRBD2|NA|TRBV25-1|TRBJ2-4
TGTGCCAGCGGGGAAACTAGCGGGAGGACCAAAAACATTCAGTACTTC
CASGETSGRTKNIQYF
>NA|NA|TRBV4-2|TRBJ1-3
TGTGCCAGCAGCCAAGATCTCTCAGCCTCTGGAAACACCATATATTTT
CASSQDLSASGNTIYF
>TRBD2|NA|TRBV3-1/TRBV3-2|TRBJ2-3
TGTGCCAGCAGCTTACGGACTAGCGGGGCTAGCACAGATACGCAGTATTTT
CASSLRTSGASTDTQYF
>TRBD2|NA|TRBV7-9|TRBJ2-7
TGTGCCAGCAGCTTATTCGCGGGAGGGCCGCAGTACGAGCAGTACTTC
CASSLFAGGPQYEQYF
>TRBD1|NA|TRBV9|TRBJ2-1
TGTGCCAGCAGCGCTCCGGACAGGGGGAACAATGAGCAGTTCTTC
CASSAPDRGNNEQFF
>TRBD1|NA|TRBV2|TRBJ2-7
TGTGCCAGCAGTACCGACAGGGGTTATCGCTACGAGCAGTACTTC
CASSTDRGYRYEQYF
>NA|NA|TRBV6-2/TRBV6-3|TRBJ1-4
TGTGCCAGCAGTTATGATGGCTCCGGGACTAATGAAAAACTGTTTTTT
CASSYDGSGTNEKLFF
>NA|NA|TRBV4-1|TRBJ2-2
TGCGCCAGCAGCCTCAACACCGGGGAGCTGTTTTTT
CASSLNTGELFF
>TRBD1|NA|TRBV9|TRBJ1-3
TGTGCCAGCAGCGGCGGACAGGTAATCTCTGGAAACACCATATATTTT
CASSGGQVISGNTIYF
>TRBD2|NA|TRBV11-3|TRBJ2-7
TGTGCCAGCAGCTCTCGCGGGGGGGGGACCTACGAGCAGTACTTC
CASSSRGGGTYEQYF
>NA|NA|TRBV30|TRBJ1-2
TGTGCCTGGAAAGTAGGACAGCTCTATGGCTACACCTTC
CAWKVGQLYGYTF
>TRBD1|NA|TRBV10-3|TRBJ1-4
TGTGCCATCAGTGAGCAGGGGGCGTATAATGAAAAACTGTTTTTT
CAISEQGAYNEKLFF
>NA|few|TRBV6-6|TRBJ2-7
TGTGCCATCCTAGGGGGGGGGCATAGGTACTTC
CAILGGGHRYF
>TRBD2|NA|TRBV6-5|TRBJ2-7
TGTGCCAGCAGTTACATGACTAGCGGGGGCTACGAGCAGTACTTC
CASSYMTSGGYEQYF
>TRBD1|NA|TRBV9|TRBJ2-1
TGTGCCAGCAGCGTAGGACAGGGCATTACCGTCGAGCAGTTCTTC
CASSVGQGITVEQFF
>NA|NA|TRBV6-4|TRBJ1-2
TGTGCCGGGATGGGGTCTCCTCGTGTATATGGCTACACCTTC
CAGMGSPRVYGYTF
>NA|once|TRBV24-1|TRBJ2-1
TGTGCCACCAGTTCCCGCGAACCCTACAATGAGCAGTTCTTC
CATSSREPYNEQFF
>NA|NA|TRBV10-2|TRBJ1-5
TGCGCCAGCAGTGTAGGGTTTAGCAATCAGCCCCAGCATTTT
CASSVGFSNQPQHF
>NA|NA|TRBV3-1/TRBV3-2|TRBJ1-1
TGTGCCAGCAGCCAAGATCCGGGGAGGGGGACTGAAGCTTTCTTT
CASSQDPGRGTEAFF
>TRBD2|NA|TRBV10-2|TRBJ2-1
TGCGCCAGCAACGAGGGGTATTTACTAGCGGCCTCCTACAATGAGCAGTTCTTC
CASNEGYLLAASYNEQFF
>TRBD2|NA|TRBV18|TRBJ2-2
TGTGCCAGCTCACAACAACCGGGACTAGCCAACACCGGGGAGCTGTTTTTT
CASSQQPGLANTGELFF
>NA|NA|TRBV27|TRBJ1-5
TGTGCCAGCAGTACGGGGTTTGGGCAGCCCCAGCATTTT
CASSTGFGQPQHF
>NA|NA|TRBV6-2/TRBV6-3|TRBJ1-5
TGTGCCAGCAGTTCTGACAGGAGCCTGCGCAATCAGCCCCAGCATTTT
CASSSDRSLRNQPQHF
>TRBD1|NA|TRBV6-5|TRBJ1-5
TGTGCCGCCGGACAGGATAATCAGCCCCAGCATTTT
CAAGQDNQPQHF
>NA|NA|TRBV5-4|TRBJ1-2
TGTGCCAGCAGCTTGGAAGGGATCTATGGCTACACCTTC
CASSLEGIYGYTF
>TRBD2|NA|TRBV29-1|TRBJ2-1
TGCAGCGTTGATTCCGAGTGGCCTAGCGGGAGTTACGAGCAGTTCTTC
CSVDSEWPSGSYEQFF
>NA|NA|TRBV21-1|TRBJ2-7
TGTGCCAGCAGCATGGGTGATAAGGCGGCTAGCGCGTACTACGAGCAGTACTTC
CASSMGDKAASAYYEQYF
>NA|NA|TRBV11-3|TRBJ1-2
TGTGCCAGCAGCTCCCGTTGGGGCTACACCTTC
CASSSRWGYTF
>NA|NA|TRBV6-1|TRBJ1-5
TGTGCCAGCAGTGATACCCCAGGGGCATATCAGCCCCAGCATTTT
CASSDTPGAYQPQHF
>NA|once|TRBV12-3/TRBV12-4|TRBJ1-6
TGTGCCAGCAGTTTAGAAGGGAATTCACCCCTCCACTTT
CASSLEGNSPLHF
>TRBD1|NA|TRBV6-6|TRBJ1-3
TGTGCCAGCAGTTACTCTGACAGGGGAGCTGGAAACACCATATATTTT
CASSYSDRGAGNTIYF
>NA|NA|TRBV13|TRBJ1-4
TGTGCCAGCAGTTCTAACCGGGGCCCCCGCCCAACTAATGAAAAACTGTTTTTT
CASSSNRGPRPTNEKLFF
>NA|NA|TRBV14|TRBJ2-3
TGTGCCAGCAGCCGAAAAGTAGGGGGAATCTCGTATTTT
CASSRKVGGISYF
>NA|NA|TRBV7-9|TRBJ1-3
TGTGCCAGCAGCCCGCGAACTGGACGGGAAACCTCTGGAAACACCATATATTTT
CASSPRTGRETSGNTIYF
>NA|once|TRBV7-9|TRBJ2-7
TGTGCCAGCAGCTTAGTGATTTTGGGAAGCCCTTACTACGAGCAGTACTTC
CASSLVILGSPYYEQYF
>NA|NA|TRBV4-1|TRBJ2-5
TGCGCCAGCAGTTATTGGGACGGCCAAGAGACCCAGTACTTC
CASSYWDGQETQYF